These 14 T cell receptor beta chains came from one sample sequenced in a study of vaccination and CD4 T cells after COVID-19. Noted treatment: approximately 9-day PBMC culture with coronavirus spike peptide pools or control peptides (ViraFEST assay). Oncomine TCR Beta short-read sequencing was applied to DNA from cultured CD4+ T cells. TCRdb re-called the PCR reads through MiXCR, storing one row per CDR3 protein. The table includes 20,000 to 25,000 distinct CDR3 sequences, roughly two fifths detected once. Antigens of these TCRs are unknown. The specimen comprised CD4+ T cells from blood, cultured in vitro, sampled before SARS-CoV-2 vaccination. All receptors come from a human donor who had recovered from COVID-19.

The genes are TRBV6-1 and TRBJ1-1, with 7 bases identical to TRBD1. In germline, CDR1 is MNHNS, CDR2 SASEGT. V lost 4 bases, J lost 11 bases, and 7 bases stayed unmatched. There are 12 residues in the CDR3. This CDR3 reads CASSAIQGVAFF. CDR3 sequence (DNA): TGTGCCAGCAGTGCAATCCAGGGGGTTGCTTTCTTT.

This chain uses TRBV20-1 with TRBJ2-3, with TRBD1 matching 7 bases. The CDR3 covers 16 residues. Germline assignment: CDR1 DFQATT and CDR2 SNEGSKA (reference sequence). J gave up 0 bases and V 0 bases, and 6 bases lay outside the gene matches. The CDR3 DNA reads as TGCAGTGCTAGAGACCTGGACAGGTTTAGCACAGATACGCAGTATTTT. This sequence encodes CSARDLDRFSTDTQYF.

V gene TRBV18 combines with J gene TRBJ1-2; D not certain. Trimming stripped 1 base from V and 5 bases from J, with 17 bases between. CDR3 length: 16 residues. Germline CDR1 is KGHSH and CDR2 is LQKENI. In nucleotides, the CDR3 is TGTGCCAGCTCACCACGTGGGCAGCGTGAACCTTATGGCTACACCTTC. Its protein product is CASSPRGQREPYGYTF. The full variable domain, its missing parts supplied by reference TRBV18 and TRBJ1-2, is NAGVMQNPRHLVRRRGQEARLRCSPMKGHSHVYWYRQLPEEGLKFMVYLQKENIIDESGMPKERFSAEFPKEGPSILRIQQVVRGDSAAYFCASSPRGQREPYGYTFGSGTRLTVV.

The genes are TRBV7-8 and TRBJ2-5; D gene unclear. V was clipped by 0 bases and J by 2 bases, with 1 base between them. The germline V gene has CDR1 SGHVS and CDR2 FQNEAQ. This CDR3 region has 12 residues. For the CDR3, the DNA is TGTGCCAGCAGCTTAGCGCAAGAGACCCAGTACTTC. This codes for CASSLAQETQYF.

The V call is TRBV28, the J call TRBJ1-5; 7 bases are shared with TRBD1. V lost 7 bases, J lost 4 bases, and 7 bases stayed unmatched. The germline gives CDR1 MDHEN, CDR2 SYDVKM. CDR3 length: 14 residues. This CDR3 reads CASKLQGQNQPQHF. The CDR3 bases are TGTGCCAGCAAACTACAGGGGCAAAATCAGCCCCAGCATTTT.

The chain couples TRBV20-1 to TRBJ2-7; TRBD2 agrees at 7 bases. This CDR3 has 13 amino acids. Germline values: CDR1 DFQATT, CDR2 SNEGSKA (reference sequence). The V gene end was trimmed by 4 bases and the J gene end by 0 bases; junction bases not matched to a gene: 3. CDR3 in amino acids: CSATRDYSYEQYF. The CDR3 DNA is TGCAGTGCTACCCGGGACTACTCCTACGAGCAGTACTTC.

This clonotype was picked up a small number of times. This chain connects TRBV6-1 to TRBJ1-1; D call uncertain. CDR3 length equals 10 residues. Trimming pared 6 bases from V and 11 bases from J, leaving 10 bases between. Germline CDR1 reads MNHNS; CDR2 reads SASEGT. The CDR3 is CASRNLDAFF. CDR3 DNA: TGTGCCAGCAGGAACCTGGATGCTTTCTTT.

The V call is TRBV19, the J call TRBJ2-5, with 8 bases aligning to TRBD2. This CDR3 is built from 15 residues. J gave up 2 bases and V 6 bases, and 8 bases lay outside the gene matches. Germline CDR1 is LNHDA and CDR2 is SQIVND (reference sequence). CDR3 sequence reads: CASRVSGRPQETQYF. The CDR3 DNA reads TGTGCCAGTAGGGTAAGCGGGAGACCTCAAGAGACCCAGTACTTC.

V gene TRBV4-2 combines with J gene TRBJ1-3, with 9 bases that match TRBD1. This CDR3 is 15 amino acids long. Germline V lookup: CDR1 LGHNA, CDR2 YNFKEQ. Trimming removed 3 bases from V and 3 bases from J; junction bases left unmatched: 3. The CDR3 nucleotides read TGTGCCAGCAGCCAGGACAGGGGATTTGGAAACACCATATATTTT. Translation: CASSQDRGFGNTIYF.

The J gene is TRBJ2-7, the V gene TRBV6-5; D remains unclear. V shed 2 bases and J shed 3 bases, with 20 bases lying between them. This CDR3 spans 17 amino acids. Germline CDR1 is MNHEY and CDR2 is SVGAGI. The CDR3, as DNA: TGTGCCAGCAGTTACCCCTCCCACAGTCCTGGCGGCTACGAGCAGTACTTC. The encoded protein is CASSYPSHSPGGYEQYF.

This chain connects TRBV21-1 to TRBJ2-5; the D call TRBD1 from the table was never checked on the DNA. TRBV21-1 is a known pseudogene. The CDR3 is 14 amino acids. The CDR3, as DNA: TGTGCCAGCAGCGGGACGGAGGAGTGGGAGACCCAGTACTTC. This gives the protein CASSGTEEWETQYF.

The rearrangement links TRBV7-9 to TRBJ2-1, with D unclear. V lost 3 bases and J 2 bases, leaving 17 bases between the germline ends. CDR1 and CDR2 from the germline V gene are SEHNR and FQNEAQ (reference sequence). The CDR3 runs 17 residues. CDR3 sequence (DNA): TGTGCCAGCAGCTTGGATGAAGGGTTTCGCCCCTACAATGAGCAGTTCTTC. Translated: CASSLDEGFRPYNEQFF.

This clonotype was detected only once. Mismatch with germline at one junction end may stem from a read error. The chain combines TRBV6-4 with TRBJ1-1, with no clear D. Germline values: CDR1 MRHNA, CDR2 SNTAGT. This CDR3 has 13 residues. Written as DNA, the CDR3 is TGTGCCCGCAGTGCCTCCACGAACACTGAAGCTTTCTTT. This encodes CARSASTNTEAFF.

The chain links TRBV7-9 to TRBJ2-5; D uncertain. The CDR3 length is 13 residues. CDR1 and CDR2 (germline): SEHNR, FQNEAQ (reference sequence). V lost 5 bases and J 4 bases, leaving 11 bases between the germline ends. The DNA of the CDR3 is TGTGCCAGCAGCCGAGGCGGTAGAGAGACCCAGTACTTC. Translating it yields CASSRGGRETQYF. Full variable domain (missing parts from reference TRBV7-9 and TRBJ2-5): DTGVSQNPRHKITKRGQNVTFRCDPISEHNRLYWYRQTLGQGPEFLTYFQNEAQLEKSRLLSDRFSAERPKGSFSTLEIQRTEQGDSAMYLCASSRGGRETQYFGPGTRLLVL.